Listed here are 25 T cell receptor beta chains from one sample, sequenced in a study of T cell changes during pregnancy in multiple sclerosis. TCRdb's table, derived via immunoSEQ multiplex PCR, lists solely in-frame clones and lacks some. The sample records some 77,000 clones, about 88% being singletons. This specimen consisted of peripheral blood, obtained before pregnancy. The receptors were sampled from a female donor with multiple sclerosis, enrolled in a pregnancy study.

The V call is TRBV13, the J call TRBJ2-7; D is possibly TRBD1 (7 bases). Between the trimmed V and J ends, which lost 1 base and 2 bases, there was a span of 30 bases. Germline V gene sequence: CDR1 PRHDT, CDR2 FYEKMQ (reference sequence). The CDR3 spans 21 residues. Written as DNA, the CDR3 is TGTGCCAGCAGCTTAGCCGCGGGGTTAGGGGTCCGGGGGACAGTACCCTACGAGCAGTACTTC. This translates into CASSLAAGLGVRGTVPYEQYF.

In this sample, this clone turned up once. This CDR3 reads CASSATGLAGGFTYNEQFF. The CDR3 DNA is TGTGCCAGCTCAGCAACGGGGTTAGCGGGGGGTTTCACCTACAATGAGCAGTTCTTC. The genes are TRBV18 and TRBJ2-1; TRBD2 matches at 10 bases. The germline V gene has CDR1 KGHSH and CDR2 LQKENI. The V segment lost 5 bases and the J segment 2 bases; nucleotides outside the gene matches: 15. This CDR3 is built from 19 residues.

V is TRBV7-9 and J is TRBJ1-1; TRBD1 matches 9 bases. The junction had 7 bases not matched to a gene; V was cut back by 6 bases and J by 11 bases. CDR3 length: 12 residues. Germline CDR1 and CDR2: SEHNR and FQNEAQ (reference sequence). The CDR3 here is CASRQQGATAFF. The CDR3 DNA reads TGTGCCAGCAGGCAACAGGGGGCGACGGCTTTCTTT.

The chain carries TRBV2 and TRBJ2-5; 7 nucleotides agree with TRBD2. This CDR3 has 13 amino acids. CDR1 is SNHLY and CDR2 is FYNNEI in the germline V gene. J lost 1 base, V lost 7 bases, and 3 bases had no gene match. CDR3 nucleotides: TGTGCCAGCAATTGGGAGGGCCAAGAGACCCAGTACTTC. It specifies CASNWEGQETQYF.

The V gene is TRBV9, the J gene TRBJ1-1; D possibly corresponds to TRBD1 (6 bases). V gave up 3 bases and J gave up 4 bases, with 13 bases separating them. Per the germline V gene, CDR1 is SGDLS and CDR2 is YYNGEE. The CDR3 extends over 14 amino acids. CDR3 nucleotides: TGTGCCAGCAGCGCTGCGAGGGGGGGCACTGAAGCTTTCTTT. Its protein product is CASSAARGGTEAFF.

This chain uses TRBV7-5 with TRBJ2-3; the table assigns TRBD1, which was not confirmed against the DNA. TRBV7-5 is given as a pseudogene. The CDR3 runs 15 residues. The CDR3 loop reads CARSLGTGARDTQYF. The CDR3 bases are TGTGCCAGAAGCTTGGGGACAGGGGCCCGAGATACGCAGTATTTT.

This clone was seen a single time. The chain uses TRBV7-9 and TRBJ1-4, with TRBD1 identical over 8 bases. The CDR3 totals 14 residues. Germline V gene sequence: CDR1 SEHNR, CDR2 FQNEAQ (reference sequence). J was trimmed by 7 bases and V by 2 bases; bases with no gene match: 3. The CDR3 here is CASSLQGAGEKLFF. The CDR3 DNA is TGTGCCAGCAGCTTACAGGGGGCCGGTGAAAAACTGTTTTTT.

The chain couples TRBV5-1 to TRBJ1-4, with D perhaps TRBD1 (6 bases). This CDR3 is 15 amino acids long. V was pared by 3 bases and J by 8 bases, with 17 bases between. Germline V gives CDR1 SGHRS, CDR2 YFSETQ. The CDR3 loop reads CASSSQGGGGEKLFF. DNA for the CDR3: TGCGCCAGCAGCTCACAGGGAGGGGGGGGCGAAAAACTGTTTTTT.

V and J are TRBV7-3 and TRBJ2-1; D possibly corresponds to TRBD1 (5 bases). CDR1 and CDR2 (germline): SGHTA, FQGTGA. The CDR3 is 15 residues long. V lost 5 bases and J 6 bases, leaving 17 bases between the germline ends. The CDR3 loop reads CASSTGGSQGNEQFF. DNA of the CDR3: TGTGCCAGCAGCACAGGCGGATCCCAGGGCAATGAGCAGTTCTTC.

This chain uses TRBV7-6 with TRBJ1-5; D not resolved. CDR1 is SGHVS and CDR2 is FNYEAQ in the germline V gene. The CDR3 runs to 15 residues. Trimming shortened V by 2 bases and J by 5 bases, and 13 bases separated the two germline ends. The CDR3 here is CASSLSGRLDQPQHF. The CDR3 nucleotides read TGTGCCAGCAGCTTAAGTGGGAGATTGGATCAGCCCCAGCATTTT.

The J gene is TRBJ2-1, the V gene TRBV11-3; 11 bases are a match to TRBD2. The germline gives CDR1 SGHNT, CDR2 YENEEA. This CDR3 contains 15 residues. J was trimmed by 4 bases and V by 3 bases; bases with no gene match: 2. The CDR3 DNA is TGTGCCAGCAGCTTGAGGACTAGCGGGTACAATGAGCAGTTCTTC. Translating it yields CASSLRTSGYNEQFF.

The gene calls are TRBV7-9 and TRBJ1-3; no clear D gene. The V and J ends lost 5 bases and 3 bases respectively, with 8 bases between them. The CDR3 extends over 13 amino acids. CDR1 and CDR2 from the germline V gene are SEHNR and FQNEAQ (reference sequence). CDR3 residues: CASSLLFGNTIYF. In DNA, the CDR3 is TGTGCCAGCAGCCTTCTCTTTGGAAACACCATATATTTT.

The J gene is TRBJ1-6, the V gene TRBV4-1; no reliable D call. Looked up from germline, CDR1 is MGHRA and CDR2 is YSYEKL. This CDR3 comprises 16 residues. V shed 5 bases and J shed 8 bases, with 19 bases lying between them. CDR3 in amino acids: CASSRRNSPVDSPLHF. In DNA, the CDR3 is TGCGCCAGCAGCAGGAGGAACTCCCCGGTGGATTCACCCCTCCACTTT.

The rearrangement links TRBV10-3 to TRBJ1-1; 7 nucleotides match TRBD1. The germline V gene has CDR1 ENHRY and CDR2 SYGVKD. The CDR3 totals 15 residues. Trimming removed 2 bases from V and 1 base from J; junction bases left unmatched: 4. The chain's CDR3 is CAISEAHRGNTEAFF. CDR3 coding DNA: TGTGCCATCAGTGAGGCTCACAGGGGGAACACTGAAGCTTTCTTT.

The J gene is TRBJ1-5, the V gene TRBV19; D ambiguous. V was clipped by 0 bases and J by 3 bases, with 9 bases between them. Germline lookup yields CDR1 LNHDA and CDR2 SQIVND (reference sequence). CDR3 size: 15 residues. Written as DNA, the CDR3 is TGTGCCAGTAGTATAGAAGCCACCCTCAATCAGCCCCAGCATTTT. Its translation is CASSIEATLNQPQHF.

The chain links TRBV7-8 to TRBJ1-2; TRBD1 matches at 7 bases. The CDR3 totals 15 residues. The J segment lost 3 bases and the V segment lost 3 bases, leaving 7 bases of the junction unmatched. In germline, CDR1 is SGHVS, CDR2 FQNEAQ. For the CDR3, the DNA is TGTGCCAGCAGCTTCTTTACCAGGGGGGACTATGGCTACACCTTC. This sequence encodes CASSFFTRGDYGYTF. Together with reference TRBV7-8 and TRBJ1-2, the CDR3 gives the full variable domain: GAGVSQSPRYKVAKRGQDVALRCDPISGHVSLFWYQQALGQGPEFLTYFQNEAQLDKSGLPSDRFFAERPEGSVSTLKIQRTQQEDSAVYLCASSFFTRGDYGYTFGSGTRLTVV.

The chain combines TRBV4-3 with TRBJ2-5, with 8 bases that match TRBD2. The CDR3 runs 17 residues. V gave up 0 bases and J gave up 5 bases; unmatched junction bases: 11. The germline V gene has CDR1 LGHNA and CDR2 YSLEER. The CDR3 nucleotides are TGCGCCAGCAGCCAAGATCGGGCGGGGGGATGGCGTGAGACCCAGTACTTC. It codes for CASSQDRAGGWRETQYF.

The CDR3 loop reads CASSLGSTGIPYEQYF. CDR3 sequence (DNA): TGTGCCAGCAGCTTAGGCTCGACAGGGATCCCCTACGAGCAGTACTTC. This chain uses TRBV7-9 with TRBJ2-7; 7 bases fit TRBD1. Germline CDR1 and CDR2: SEHNR and FQNEAQ (reference sequence). V dropped 1 base and J dropped 2; count of bases not matched to a gene: 8. The CDR3 runs to 16 residues.

This rearrangement joins TRBV18 to TRBJ1-5, with no clear D. Per germline, CDR1 KGHSH and CDR2 LQKENI. The V and J ends lost 3 bases and 6 bases respectively, with 21 bases between them. The CDR3 covers 17 residues. The CDR3 DNA follows: TGTGCCAGCTCACCCCCGAATCGAGGGTACGCGGTTCAGCCCCAGCATTTT. It encodes CASSPPNRGYAVQPQHF.

The V gene is TRBV19, the J gene TRBJ2-1; D might be TRBD2 (6 bases). Per germline, CDR1 LNHDA and CDR2 SQIVND (reference sequence). CDR3 length: 12 amino acids. The V gene lost 4 bases and the J gene lost 15 bases, with 16 bases spanning the gap. This chain's CDR3 is CASSSGTRLLFF. The CDR3, as DNA: TGTGCCAGTAGTAGCGGGACTCGGCTCCTGTTCTTC.

The chain has TRBV5-8 and TRBJ1-3, with D possibly being TRBD1 (6 bases). The germline V gene has CDR1 SGHTS and CDR2 YDEGEE. V gave up 2 bases and J gave up 0 bases, with 12 bases separating them. The CDR3 runs 16 residues. CDR3 sequence: CASSFHRAFSGNTIYF. CDR3 coding DNA: TGTGCCAGCAGCTTCCACAGGGCATTCTCTGGAAACACCATATATTTT.

This clone has only one observation. The chain has TRBV4-1 and TRBJ2-7; D might be TRBD2 (6 bases). There are 15 residues in the CDR3. The germline gives CDR1 MGHRA, CDR2 YSYEKL. V was cut by 5 bases and J by 4 bases, with 18 bases left in between. The CDR3 DNA sequence: TGCGCCAGCAGCGAACGTAGTCAGGGAGGTTACGAGCAGTACTTC. Amino acids: CASSERSQGGYEQYF.

The rearrangement joins TRBV9 to TRBJ1-1, with a weak D call TRBD1 (5 bases). The CDR3 consists of 16 residues. Trimming took off 0 bases at V and 4 bases at J, with 16 bases between the two ends. Germline values: CDR1 SGDLS, CDR2 YYNGEE. This CDR3 reads CASSVAPTIGATEAFF. For the CDR3, the DNA is TGTGCCAGCAGCGTAGCTCCCACCATAGGGGCCACTGAAGCTTTCTTT. Variable domain in full (rest from reference TRBV9 and TRBJ1-1): DSGVTQTPKHLITATGQRVTLRCSPRSGDLSVYWYQQSLDQGLQFLIQYYNGEERAKGNILERFSAQQFPDLHSELNLSSLELGDSALYFCASSVAPTIGATEAFFGQGTRLTVV.

The chain employs TRBV9 and TRBJ1-2; D uncertain. V was trimmed by 4 bases and J by 0 bases, leaving 16 bases between them. The CDR3 has 16 residues. Germline V gene sequence: CDR1 SGDLS, CDR2 YYNGEE. The CDR3 DNA reads as TGTGCCAGCAGCACTTATCTACAGAGCCCTAACTATGGCTACACCTTC. Protein product: CASSTYLQSPNYGYTF.

V usage is TRBV19 and J usage is TRBJ2-5, with 7 bases fitting TRBD2. Germline V gene lookup returns CDR1 LNHDA and CDR2 SQIVND (reference sequence). The CDR3 is made up of 13 amino acids. Trimming took 5 bases from V and 5 from J; bases not matched to a gene: 5. This chain's CDR3 is CASSAQTSETQYF. In DNA, the CDR3 is TGTGCCAGTAGTGCCCAGACTAGCGAGACCCAGTACTTC.